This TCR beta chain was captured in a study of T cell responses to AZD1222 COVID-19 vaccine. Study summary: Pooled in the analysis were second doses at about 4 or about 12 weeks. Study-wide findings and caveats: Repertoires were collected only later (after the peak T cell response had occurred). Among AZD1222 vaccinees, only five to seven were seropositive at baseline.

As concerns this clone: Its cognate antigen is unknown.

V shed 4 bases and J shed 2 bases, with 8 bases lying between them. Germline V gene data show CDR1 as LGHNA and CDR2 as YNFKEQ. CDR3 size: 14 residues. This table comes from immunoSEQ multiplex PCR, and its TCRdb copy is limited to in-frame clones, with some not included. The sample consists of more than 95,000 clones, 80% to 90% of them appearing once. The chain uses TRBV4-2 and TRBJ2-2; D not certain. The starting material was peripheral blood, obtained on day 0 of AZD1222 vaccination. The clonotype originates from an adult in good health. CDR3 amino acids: CASSLSSNTGELFF. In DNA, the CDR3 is TGTGCCAGCAGCCTAAGCAGTAACACCGGGGAGCTGTTTTTT.